One and the same sample provided the 2 T cell receptor beta chains below, sequenced in a study of regulatory T cells in long-lasting Graves disease. HTBI primers from iRepertoire and Arm-PCR of CDR3 regions yielded the TCR beta libraries. TCRdb recomputed calls from the multiplex PCR reads with MiXCR, one row per CDR3 protein. The sample has 320,000 or so distinct CDR3 sequences, under 20% seen once. Time point indicated: newly diagnosed GD, antithyroid drugs for less than 3 months. Following extraction of RNA from PBMCs, that RNA was used to make the TCR library. The sequences come from peripheral blood mononuclear cells (PBMCs), collected at new diagnosis, from a patient treated with antithyroid drugs. The receptors stem from a female donor with Graves disease.

This clonotype was detected many times. This CDR3 is CASSYSSGGAAYEQYF. DNA for the CDR3: TGTGCCAGCAGTTACTCGAGTGGGGGCGCCGCCTACGAGCAGTACTTC. The chain couples TRBV6-5 to TRBJ2-7; a weak D match, TRBD1 (6 bases). Trimming removed 0 bases from V and 2 bases from J, with 14 bases in between. CDR1 and CDR2 from the germline V gene are MNHEY and SVGAGI. The CDR3 sequence is 16 residues long.

Remarks on this clonotype: A read error may be the cause here, since a much bigger clone is one base away. The V and J genes are TRBV11-2 and TRBJ2-6, with 7 bases identical to TRBD1. This CDR3 is 17 amino acids long. Germline V gene data show CDR1 as SGHAT and CDR2 as FQNNGV. The CDR3 loop reads CASSSGQFISGTNVLTF. In DNA, the CDR3 is TGTGCCAGCAGCTCGGGACAGTTCATTTCTGGGACCAACGTCCTGACTTTC.